The 8 T cell receptor beta chains given below trace back to one sample, sequenced in a study of blood T cell repertoires in COVID-19. Repertoires were generated with immunoSEQ multiplex PCR, while TCRdb's copy carries only in-frame clones and drops some. The sample lists 100,000 to 150,000 clones, about 79% occurring once. Sequencing was done on a sample of peripheral blood. The receptors come from a man aged 40-49 years with active or convalescent COVID-19.

V gene TRBV7-2 combines with J gene TRBJ2-1; a weak D match, TRBD2 (6 bases). Deletions cut 5 bases from V and 6 bases from J, with 11 bases between. The CDR3 extends over 13 amino acids. Germline V CDR1 and CDR2: SGHTA, FQGNSA. The CDR3 region is CASSPGTANEQFF. CDR3 nucleotides: TGTGCCAGCAGCCCCGGGACTGCCAATGAGCAGTTCTTC. Looking up the rest from reference TRBV7-2 and TRBJ2-1 gives the full variable domain: GAGVSQSPSNKVTEKGKDVELRCDPISGHTALYWYRQSLGQGLEFLIYFQGNSAPDKSGLPSDRFSAERTGGSVSTLTIQRTQQEDSAVYLCASSPGTANEQFFGPGTRLTVL.

The J gene is TRBJ1-4, the V gene TRBV6-5; no definite D call. The CDR3 has 14 residues. Germline CDR1 MNHEY, CDR2 SVGAGI. Trimming removed 0 bases from V and 8 bases from J, with 10 bases in between. DNA for the CDR3: TGTGCCAGCAGTTACTCGTTCAGAGGGGAAAAACTGTTTTTT. Translated, it gives CASSYSFRGEKLFF.

The chain has TRBV7-9 and TRBJ1-4; D remains ambiguous. Germline assignment: CDR1 SEHNR and CDR2 FQNEAQ (reference sequence). The ends were cut back, 8 bases at V and 4 bases at J, with 11 bases in the middle. The CDR3 has 13 amino acids. This chain's CDR3 is CASPAGVNEKLFF. CDR3 bases: TGTGCCAGCCCGGCAGGCGTTAATGAAAAACTGTTTTTT. The entire variable domain, with the rest obtained from reference TRBV7-9 and TRBJ1-4, is as follows: DTGVSQNPRHKITKRGQNVTFRCDPISEHNRLYWYRQTLGQGPEFLTYFQNEAQLEKSRLLSDRFSAERPKGSFSTLEIQRTEQGDSAMYLCASPAGVNEKLFFGSGTQLSVL.

The CDR3 loop is CASRQVGTGEGNTIYF. As DNA, the CDR3 is TGTGCCAGCAGACAAGTAGGGACAGGGGAGGGAAACACCATATATTTT. The chain recombines TRBV6-6 with TRBJ1-3; TRBD1 aligns across 10 bases. The germline V gene has CDR1 MNHNY and CDR2 SVGAGI (reference sequence). The V gene end was trimmed by 6 bases and the J gene end by 4 bases; junction bases not matched to a gene: 9. The CDR3 covers 16 residues.

The J gene is TRBJ1-1, the V gene TRBV11-2, with no clear D. The CDR3 is 15 amino acids. Between the trimmed V and J ends, which lost 5 bases and 4 bases, there was a span of 17 bases. Germline CDR1 SGHAT, CDR2 FQNNGV. CDR3 region: CASSPIERVGTEAFF. Here the CDR3 DNA reads TGTGCCAGCAGCCCAATCGAGCGGGTGGGCACTGAAGCTTTCTTT.

Remarks on this clone: Compared with germline, one end of the junction differs, possibly owing to a read error. This chain joins TRBV7-7 and TRBJ2-1; D perhaps matches TRBD2 (6 bases). Germline values: CDR1 SSHAT, CDR2 FNYEAQ (reference sequence). The CDR3 totals 14 residues. The CDR3 loop is CASSLGEDYNEQFF. The CDR3 DNA reads TGTGCTAGCAGCTTAGGGGAGGATTACAATGAGCAGTTCTTC.

This clone has a handful of counts. The chain carries TRBV7-2 and TRBJ1-1; 9 nucleotides agree with TRBD1. The CDR3 is 15 amino acids. Germline CDR1 reads SGHTA; CDR2 reads FQGNSA. V lost 4 bases, J lost 3 bases, and 6 bases stayed unmatched. This CDR3 reads CASSSRGQGDTEAFF. The DNA for the CDR3 is TGTGCCAGCAGCTCCAGGGGACAGGGAGACACTGAAGCTTTCTTT.

The chain employs TRBV7-6 and TRBJ2-5; TRBD1 aligns across 9 bases. This CDR3 has 16 residues. After removal of 5 bases from V and 5 bases from J, the junction contained 12 bases not matched to a gene. The germline gives CDR1 SGHVS, CDR2 FNYEAQ. The CDR3 reads CASSPPTGGSRETQYF. The DNA for the CDR3 is TGTGCCAGCAGCCCACCGACAGGGGGTAGTAGGGAGACCCAGTACTTC.